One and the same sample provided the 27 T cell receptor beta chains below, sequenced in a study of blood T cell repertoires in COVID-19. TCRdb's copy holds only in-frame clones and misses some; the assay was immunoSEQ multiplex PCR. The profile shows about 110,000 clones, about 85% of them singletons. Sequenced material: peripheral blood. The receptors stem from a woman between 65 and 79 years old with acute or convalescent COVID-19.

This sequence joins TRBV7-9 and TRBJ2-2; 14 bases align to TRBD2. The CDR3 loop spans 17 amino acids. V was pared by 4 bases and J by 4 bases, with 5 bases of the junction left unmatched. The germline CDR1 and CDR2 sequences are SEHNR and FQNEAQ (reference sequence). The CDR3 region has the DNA TGTGCCAGCAGCTCTCCGACTAGCGGGAGGGGCACCGGGGAGCTGTTTTTT. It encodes CASSSPTSGRGTGELFF.

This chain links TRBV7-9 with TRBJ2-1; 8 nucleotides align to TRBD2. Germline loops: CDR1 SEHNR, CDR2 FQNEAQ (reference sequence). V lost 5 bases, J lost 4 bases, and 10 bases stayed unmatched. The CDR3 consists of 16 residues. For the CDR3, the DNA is TGTGCCAGCAGCCGGGAGGGCAGAAACCTTTACAATGAGCAGTTCTTC. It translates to CASSREGRNLYNEQFF. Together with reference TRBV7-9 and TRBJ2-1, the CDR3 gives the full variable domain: DTGVSQNPRHKITKRGQNVTFRCDPISEHNRLYWYRQTLGQGPEFLTYFQNEAQLEKSRLLSDRFSAERPKGSFSTLEIQRTEQGDSAMYLCASSREGRNLYNEQFFGPGTRLTVL.

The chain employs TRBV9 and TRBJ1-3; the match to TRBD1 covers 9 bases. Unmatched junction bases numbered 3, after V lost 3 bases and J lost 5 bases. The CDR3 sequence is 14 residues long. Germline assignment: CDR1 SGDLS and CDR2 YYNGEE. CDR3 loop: CASSAGQGRNTIYF. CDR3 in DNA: TGTGCCAGCAGCGCCGGACAGGGGAGAAACACCATATATTTT.

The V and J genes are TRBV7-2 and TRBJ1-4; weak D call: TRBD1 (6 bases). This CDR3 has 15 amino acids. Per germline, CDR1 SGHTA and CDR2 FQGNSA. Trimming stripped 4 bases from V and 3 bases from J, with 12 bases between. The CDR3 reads CASSSEQGANEKLFF. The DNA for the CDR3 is TGTGCCAGCAGCTCAGAACAGGGAGCTAATGAAAAACTGTTTTTT.

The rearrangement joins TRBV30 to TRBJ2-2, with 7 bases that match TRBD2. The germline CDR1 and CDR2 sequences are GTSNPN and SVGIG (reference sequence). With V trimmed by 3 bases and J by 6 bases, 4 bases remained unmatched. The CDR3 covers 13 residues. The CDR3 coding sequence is TGTGCCTGGAGAAGACTAGCCCCCGGGGAGCTGTTTTTT. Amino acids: CAWRRLAPGELFF.

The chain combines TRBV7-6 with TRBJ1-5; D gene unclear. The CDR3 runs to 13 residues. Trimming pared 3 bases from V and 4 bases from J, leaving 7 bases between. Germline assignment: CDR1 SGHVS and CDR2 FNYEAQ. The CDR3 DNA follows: TGTGCCAGCAGCTTCGCGAGAAATCAGCCCCAGCATTTT. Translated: CASSFARNQPQHF.

The CDR3 bases are TGTGCCAGCAGCGGAGCGGGGGGCACTAACTATGGCTACACCTTC. Residues: CASSGAGGTNYGYTF. The chain uses TRBV9 and TRBJ1-2; perhaps TRBD1 as D (6 bases). The germline CDR1 and CDR2 sequences are SGDLS and YYNGEE. The CDR3 length is 15 residues. Trimming shortened V by 3 bases and J by 0 bases, and 12 bases separated the two germline ends.

CDR3 DNA sequence: TGTGCCAGTAGGTGGGACAGGGGAGGTGGCTACACCTTC. It encodes CASRWDRGGGYTF. The rearrangement joins TRBV19 to TRBJ1-2, with 10 bases that match TRBD1. Looked up from germline, CDR1 is LNHDA and CDR2 is SQIVND (reference sequence). The CDR3 covers 13 residues. Trimming removed 6 bases from V and 7 bases from J; junction bases left unmatched: 5. Full variable domain (missing parts from reference TRBV19 and TRBJ1-2): DGGITQSPKYLFRKEGQNVTLSCEQNLNHDAMYWYRQDPGQGLRLIYYSQIVNDFQKGDIAEGYSVSREKKESFPLTVTSAQKNPTAFYLCASRWDRGGGYTFGSGTRLTVV.

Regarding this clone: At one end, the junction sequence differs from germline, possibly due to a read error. The CDR3 DNA sequence: TGCAGCGTCGAAGGACAAACGAACACTGAAGCTTTCTTT. Its translation is CSVEGQTNTEAFF. The chain recombines TRBV29-1 with TRBJ1-1; D possibly corresponds to TRBD1 (5 bases). The CDR3 has 13 residues. From germline, CDR1 is SQVTM and CDR2 ANQGSEA.

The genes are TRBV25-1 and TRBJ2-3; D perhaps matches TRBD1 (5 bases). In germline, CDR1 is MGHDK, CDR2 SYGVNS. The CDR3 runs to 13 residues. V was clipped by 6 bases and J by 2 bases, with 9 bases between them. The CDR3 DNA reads TGTGCCAGCAGGGACACATACACAGATACGCAGTATTTT. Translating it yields CASRDTYTDTQYF.

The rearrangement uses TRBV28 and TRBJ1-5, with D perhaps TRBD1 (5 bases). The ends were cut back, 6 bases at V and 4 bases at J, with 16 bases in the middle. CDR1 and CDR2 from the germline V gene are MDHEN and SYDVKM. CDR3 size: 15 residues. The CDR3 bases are TGTGCCAGCAGCCCGCTGCGACAGCCGAATCAGCCCCAGCATTTT. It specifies CASSPLRQPNQPQHF.

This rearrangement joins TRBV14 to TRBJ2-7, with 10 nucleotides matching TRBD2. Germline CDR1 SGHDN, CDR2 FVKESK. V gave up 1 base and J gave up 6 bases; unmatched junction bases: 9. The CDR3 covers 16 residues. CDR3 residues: CASSQVAAGGPLEQYF. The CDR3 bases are TGTGCCAGCAGCCAAGTCGCAGCGGGAGGGCCTCTCGAGCAGTACTTC.

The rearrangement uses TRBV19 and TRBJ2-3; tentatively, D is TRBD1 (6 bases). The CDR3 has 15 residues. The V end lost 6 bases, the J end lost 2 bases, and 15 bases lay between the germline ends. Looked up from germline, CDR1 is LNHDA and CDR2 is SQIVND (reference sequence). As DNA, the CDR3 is TGTGCCAGTAGGCCGGCAGGGGCTTCCACAGATACGCAGTATTTT. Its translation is CASRPAGASTDTQYF.

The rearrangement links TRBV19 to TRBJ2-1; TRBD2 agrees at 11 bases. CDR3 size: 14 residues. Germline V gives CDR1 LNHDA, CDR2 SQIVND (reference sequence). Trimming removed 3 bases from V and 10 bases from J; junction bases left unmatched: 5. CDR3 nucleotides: TGTGCCAGTAGTATCCTAGCGGGGGGTGGGGAGCAGTTCTTC. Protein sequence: CASSILAGGGEQFF.

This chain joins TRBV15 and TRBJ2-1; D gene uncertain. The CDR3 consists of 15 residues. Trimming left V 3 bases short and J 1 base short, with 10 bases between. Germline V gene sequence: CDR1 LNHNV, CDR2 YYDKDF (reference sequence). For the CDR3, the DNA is TGTGCCACCAGCAGCCGAGCCGGGTCCTACAATGAGCAGTTCTTC. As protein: CATSSRAGSYNEQFF.

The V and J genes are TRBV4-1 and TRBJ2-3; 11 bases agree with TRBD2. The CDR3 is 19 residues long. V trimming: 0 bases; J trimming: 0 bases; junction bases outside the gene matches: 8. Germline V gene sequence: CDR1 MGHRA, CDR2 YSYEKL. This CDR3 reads CASSQEGTSGRTSTDTQYF. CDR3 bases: TGCGCCAGCAGCCAAGAAGGGACTAGCGGACGTACTAGCACAGATACGCAGTATTTT.

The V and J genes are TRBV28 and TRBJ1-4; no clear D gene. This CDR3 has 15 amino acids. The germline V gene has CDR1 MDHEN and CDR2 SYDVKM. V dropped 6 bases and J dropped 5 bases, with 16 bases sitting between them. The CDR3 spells CASRPYGEGNEKLFF. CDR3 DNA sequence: TGTGCCAGCAGGCCCTACGGGGAGGGCAATGAAAAACTGTTTTTT.

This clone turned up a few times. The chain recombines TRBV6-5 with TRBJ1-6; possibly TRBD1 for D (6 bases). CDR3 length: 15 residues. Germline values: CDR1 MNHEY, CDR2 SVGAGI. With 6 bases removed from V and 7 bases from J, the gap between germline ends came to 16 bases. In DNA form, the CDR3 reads TGTGCCAGCAGATCCACACAGGGTTACAATTCACCCCTCCACTTT. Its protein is CASRSTQGYNSPLHF.

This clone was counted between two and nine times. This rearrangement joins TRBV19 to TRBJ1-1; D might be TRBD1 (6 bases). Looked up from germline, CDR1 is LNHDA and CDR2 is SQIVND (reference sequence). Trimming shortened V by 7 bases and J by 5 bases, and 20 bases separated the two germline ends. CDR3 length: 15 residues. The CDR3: CASKNRDSLGTEAFF. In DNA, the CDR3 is TGTGCCAGTAAAAACAGGGATTCTCTGGGGACTGAAGCTTTCTTT.

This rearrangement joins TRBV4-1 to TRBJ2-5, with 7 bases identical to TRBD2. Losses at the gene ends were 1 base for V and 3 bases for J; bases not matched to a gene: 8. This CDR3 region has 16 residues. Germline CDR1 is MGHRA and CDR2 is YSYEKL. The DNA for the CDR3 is TGCGCCAGCAGCCAAGGGGCTAGCGGAAATAAAGAGACCCAGTACTTC. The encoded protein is CASSQGASGNKETQYF.

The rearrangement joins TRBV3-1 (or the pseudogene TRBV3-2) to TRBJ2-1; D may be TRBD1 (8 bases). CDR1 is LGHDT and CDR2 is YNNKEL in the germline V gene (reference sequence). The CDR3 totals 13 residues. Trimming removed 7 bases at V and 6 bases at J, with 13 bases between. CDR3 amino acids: CASTNRGGNEQFF. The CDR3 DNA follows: TGTGCCAGCACGAACAGGGGGGGCAATGAGCAGTTCTTC.

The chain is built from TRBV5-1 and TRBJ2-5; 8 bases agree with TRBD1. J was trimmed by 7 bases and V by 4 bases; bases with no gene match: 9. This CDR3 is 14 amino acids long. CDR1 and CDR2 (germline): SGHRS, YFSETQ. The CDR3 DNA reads TGCGCCAGCAGCCCCGGACAGGGAGAGGGGACCCAGTACTTC. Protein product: CASSPGQGEGTQYF.

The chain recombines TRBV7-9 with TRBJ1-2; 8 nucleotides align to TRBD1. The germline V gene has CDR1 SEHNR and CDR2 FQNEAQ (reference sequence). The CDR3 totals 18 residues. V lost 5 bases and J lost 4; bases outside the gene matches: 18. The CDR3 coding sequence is TGTGCCAGCAGCAACCGGGAGGACAGGGAAACTCTAGGCTATGGCTACACCTTC. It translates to CASSNREDRETLGYGYTF.

As DNA, the CDR3 is TGTGCCAGCAGTGCTCGACAGGGACCCTCCAATCAGCCCCAGCATTTT. This codes for CASSARQGPSNQPQHF. The genes are TRBV6-1 and TRBJ1-5, with 7 bases lining up with TRBD1. Germline V gene sequence: CDR1 MNHNS, CDR2 SASEGT. V was pared by 4 bases and J by 3 bases, with 9 bases of the junction left unmatched. The CDR3 length is 16 residues.

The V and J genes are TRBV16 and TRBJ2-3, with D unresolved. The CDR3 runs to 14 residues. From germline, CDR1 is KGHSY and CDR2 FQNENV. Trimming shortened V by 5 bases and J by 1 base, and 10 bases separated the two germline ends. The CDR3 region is CASSVSGRTDTQYF. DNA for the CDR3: TGTGCCAGCAGCGTCTCGGGTCGCACAGATACGCAGTATTTT.

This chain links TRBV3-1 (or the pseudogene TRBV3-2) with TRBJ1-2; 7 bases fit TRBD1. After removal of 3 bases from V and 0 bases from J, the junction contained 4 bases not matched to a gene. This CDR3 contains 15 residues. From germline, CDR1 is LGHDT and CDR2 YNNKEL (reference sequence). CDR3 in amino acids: CASSHYRGANYGYTF. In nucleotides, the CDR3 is TGTGCCAGCAGCCATTACAGGGGAGCTAACTATGGCTACACCTTC.

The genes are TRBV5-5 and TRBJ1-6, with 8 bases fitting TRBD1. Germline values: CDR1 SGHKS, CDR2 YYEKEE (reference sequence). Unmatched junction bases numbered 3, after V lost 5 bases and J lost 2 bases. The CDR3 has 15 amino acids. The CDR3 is CASRSDRAYNSPLHF. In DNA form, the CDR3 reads TGTGCCAGCAGATCGGACAGGGCCTATAATTCACCCCTCCACTTT.